This TCR beta chain was recorded in a study of sequential checkpoint blockade in melanoma. J was trimmed by 4 bases and V by 4 bases; bases with no gene match: 8. Germline CDR1 is SGHTA and CDR2 is FQGTGA. The CDR3 totals 16 residues. The treatment: randomized to nivolumab then ipilimumab (arm A) or the reverse (arm B). Data came from immunoSEQ multiplex PCR; TCRdb stores just in-frame clones and leaves some out. The top ten clones hold more than 20% of a sample with about 17,000 clones, over 60% of them seen once. The chain has TRBV7-3 and TRBJ2-1; 9 bases map to TRBD1. This TCR came from a human donor with melanoma. Sequences were derived from CD8+ T cells sorted from blood (inferred from file names), sampled from a patient given nivolumab and ipilimumab in sequence. The DNA for the CDR3 is TGTGCCAGCAGCTACGGGACGGGACAGGGATACAATGAGCAGTTCTTC. It codes for CASSYGTGQGYNEQFF.